This TCR beta chain came from a study of blood T cell repertoires in COVID-19. Study details: Samples of COVID-19 (acute and convalescent) were obtained from the United States, Italy and Spain. From T cells, B-cell-depleted T cells, or PBMCs came the material, which was cDNA or gDNA.

The CDR3 runs 14 residues. Germline values: CDR1 LGHNT, CDR2 FRNRAP. V lost 5 bases and J lost 4; bases outside the gene matches: 7. Profiled with immunoSEQ multiplex PCR; TCRdb holds only in-frame clones, not every one. The table shows 90,000 to 120,000 clones, with roughly 80% occurring only once. The clonotype was recovered from a man aged 55-75 years with acute or convalescent COVID-19. The V and J genes are TRBV12-5 and TRBJ2-5, with 7 bases matching TRBD1. The sequenced sample consisted of peripheral blood. The CDR3 DNA sequence: TGTGCTAGTGGTACATCACCAGGGGGAGAGACCCAGTACTTC. It translates to CASGTSPGGETQYF.